Sequencing of this T cell receptor (beta chain) was carried out in a study of T cell repertoires in cytomegalovirus infection. On the study more broadly: Shared public TCR beta signatures pointed to both CMV infection and a matching HLA type. Study results and limitations: Clonotypes of TCR beta that were HLA-C-restricted and CMV-specific dominated the ex vivo response. Cumulative frequency (of public TCR beta family members) identified carriers of CMV plus the relevant HLA.

This CDR3 has 16 residues. V lost 1 base to trimming and J lost 1 base, with 11 bases between them. Germline values: CDR1 SGHTA, CDR2 FQGNSA. This clonotype was seen repeatedly, ten times or more. What it recognizes is unknown. TCRdb reprocessed the reads with MiXCR, giving one entry per CDR3 protein. The sample yields about 180,000 distinct CDR3 sequences, approximately 15% seen once. This TCR came from a human donor in good health (CMV status not recorded). Some clones in this sample may be carry-over from other donors' samples. Material: PBMCs. V is TRBV7-2 and J is TRBJ2-1, with a tentative D call TRBD2 (5 bases). This chain's CDR3 is CASSLDASWSYNEQFF. In DNA, the CDR3 is TGTGCCAGCAGCTTAGACGCTAGCTGGTCCTACAATGAGCAGTTCTTC. Looking up the rest from reference TRBV7-2 and TRBJ2-1 gives the full variable domain: GAGVSQSPSNKVTEKGKDVELRCDPISGHTALYWYRQSLGQGLEFLIYFQGNSAPDKSGLPSDRFSAERTGGSVSTLTIQRTQQEDSAVYLCASSLDASWSYNEQFFGPGTRLTVL.